The rows below give T cell receptor beta chains drawn from one sample of a study of control samples from healthy donors and cancer patients. The table came from immunoSEQ multiplex PCR; TCRdb's copy has only in-frame clones and leaves some out. The sample holds around 23,000 clones, approximately 89% seen once. Sequencing was carried out using PBMCs. Receptor source: a man in his sixties with head and neck cancer. CDR3s include the opening cysteine and the closing phenylalanine or tryptophan. Fields, in order: J gene, clone size, D gene, V gene, CDR3 DNA, CDR3 protein. D genes are given only for firm matches. Expanded clones are given a class, and other clones once, few, many or no size at all.

>TRBJ2-3|-|TRBD2|TRBV25-1
TGTGCCAGCAGTCCCCCGGGAGGGAGCGGAGATACGCAGTATTTT
CASSPPGGSGDTQYF
>TRBJ2-7|-|-|TRBV5-1
TGCGCCAGCAGCTCCAGCAACGAGCAGTACTTC
CASSSSNEQYF
>TRBJ2-3|-|-|TRBV30
TGTGCCTGGAGTGTCCTGGCCCCCGGCACAGATACGCAGTATTTT
CAWSVLAPGTDTQYF
>TRBJ2-7|once|-|TRBV21-1
TGTGCCGGGGCCTTTTCGGGCAGTGTCTACGAGCAGTACTTC
CAGAFSGSVYEQYF
>TRBJ1-5|-|-|TRBV27
TGTGCCAGCAGTTTAAGTTTTTTAGGGAGTCAGCCCCAGCATTTT
CASSLSFLGSQPQHF
>TRBJ1-5|once|-|TRBV12-3/TRBV12-4
TGTGCCAGCAGTCTCACAACGAATCAGCCCCAGCATTTT
CASSLTTNQPQHF
>TRBJ1-6|-|-|TRBV30
TGTGCCGGGAGCCGGGACAAAGACTCACCCCTCCACTTT
CAGSRDKDSPLHF
>TRBJ1-5|once|-|TRBV27
TGTGCCAGCAGTAAGGGTGGTCAGCCCCAGCATTTT
CASSKGGQPQHF
>TRBJ2-1|-|TRBD2|TRBV5-1
TGCGCCAGCAGCTTGGCTGCTAGCGGCCTAGGAGAGCAGTTCTTC
CASSLAASGLGEQFF
>TRBJ1-2|once|TRBD1|TRBV5-1
TGCGCCAGCAGCTTGGGGGACAGCCTCTATGGCTACACCTTC
CASSLGDSLYGYTF
>TRBJ2-1|-|TRBD2|TRBV4-2
TGTGCCAGCAGCCGGGAGACTAGCGGGACTCTCAATGAGCAGTTCTTC
CASSRETSGTLNEQFF
>TRBJ1-1|-|TRBD1|TRBV7-9
TGTGCCAGCAGAGGACAGGTTGAAGCTTTCTTT
CASRGQVEAFF
>TRBJ2-3|-|TRBD2|TRBV19
TGTGCCAGTCAGGGCACTAGCGGGAGGGAATCGTTCCGTGGAGATACGCAGTATTTT
CASQGTSGRESFRGDTQYF
>TRBJ2-3|few|TRBD2|TRBV18
TGTGCCAGCTCACCCCTTAGCGGGAGTGGGTCTCTACCCGGAGATACGCAGTATTTT
CASSPLSGSGSLPGDTQYF
>TRBJ2-1|few|TRBD1|TRBV7-8
TGTGCCAGCAGCGAGAACAGGGGGCTATACAATGAGCAGTTCTTC
CASSENRGLYNEQFF
>TRBJ2-3|-|TRBD1|TRBV3-1/TRBV3-2
TGTGCCAGCAGCCAAGAAGCAAGGGAACGGGACAGGGACACAGATACGCAGTATTTT
CASSQEARERDRDTDTQYF
>TRBJ2-3|-|-|TRBV15
TGTGCCACCAGCAGAGATTCCGGCCTGGGCCCAGATACGCAGTATTTT
CATSRDSGLGPDTQYF
>TRBJ2-2|few|-|TRBV3-1/TRBV3-2
TGTGCCGAGGAAGGGACTCATAGATCCGCGAACACCGGGGAGCTGTTTTTT
CAEEGTHRSANTGELFF
>TRBJ1-1|-|-|TRBV11-2
TGTGCCAGCAGCTCCTGGGGGTCGACTGAAGCTTTCTTT
CASSSWGSTEAFF
>TRBJ2-1|-|-|TRBV12-3/TRBV12-4
TGTGCCAGCAGTTCCCGGATCTACAATGAGCAGTTCTTC
CASSSRIYNEQFF
>TRBJ1-2|-|-|TRBV19
TGTGCCAGTAAACGGGATTTGTCTCCCTACACCTTC
CASKRDLSPYTF
>TRBJ1-1|-|-|TRBV7-8
TGTGCCAGCAGGACAGCCACCACGAACACTGAAGCTTTCTTT
CASRTATTNTEAFF
>TRBJ2-1|-|-|TRBV6-5
TGTGCCAGCACCCCTGGGCAGATATCGGGGGAGCAGTTCTTC
CASTPGQISGEQFF
>TRBJ1-3|-|-|TRBV7-8
TGTGCCAGCCCAGGAAACACCATATATTTT
CASPGNTIYF
>TRBJ2-5|-|TRBD1|TRBV11-2
TGTGCCAGCAGCACAGACAGGGAGAAGACCCAGTACTTC
CASSTDREKTQYF
>TRBJ1-1|-|-|TRBV5-1
TGCGCCAGCAGGCAAGTCTTGAGCGGGACTGAAGCTTTCTTT
CASRQVLSGTEAFF
>TRBJ2-5|-|TRBD1|TRBV5-1
TGCGCCAGCAGCCTGGGACAGGGGGGGTCGGAGACCCAGTACTTC
CASSLGQGGSETQYF
>TRBJ2-3|-|TRBD1|TRBV15
TGTGCCACCAGCATGACAGGGTATAACGCAGATACGCAGTATTTT
CATSMTGYNADTQYF